The T cell receptor beta chain described here comes from a study of blood T cells in healthy people across ages. Overall study findings and caveats: PBMCs were not sorted, which prevented a conclusive comparison of naive versus antigen-experienced cells.

The V end was cut by 2 bases, the J end by 0 bases, with 29 bases between. The CDR3 runs 22 residues. A word on this clonotype: The antigen is undetermined.

For the second PCR, which ran for about 6 to 11 cycles, a sample-barcoded 5' primer and a J-beta primer mix were used. Every molecule of cDNA carried a tag from a template-switch adaptor with 12 random nucleotides. TCRdb reprocessed the 5' RACE reads with MiXCR, giving one entry per CDR3 protein. The sample yields approximately 1,700,000 distinct CDR3 sequences, roughly 43% seen once. The sample providers were healthy Caucasian people from Russia, aged roughly 6 to 90. Material for sequencing was blood. The sequence was obtained from a human donor in good health. This sequence joins TRBV12-3 or TRBV12-4 and TRBJ2-1; possibly TRBD1 for D (6 bases). CDR3 coding DNA: TGTGCCAGCAGTTTACACAGGGAGTACGGCCCATCCTATCTTAGCTCCTACAATGAGCAGTTCTTC. This gives the protein CASSLHREYGPSYLSSYNEQFF.